This T cell receptor beta chain comes out of a study of T-cell memory formation after mild COVID-19. The CDR3 loop spans 18 amino acids. The V end lost 0 bases, the J end lost 4 bases, and 19 bases lay between the germline ends. The germline V gene has CDR1 MGHRA and CDR2 YSYEKL. The study's findings and limits: Contracting clones from day 15 to 85 had balanced CD4/CD8; later expanders favoured CD4+.

TCRdb redid the calling of the 5' RACE reads with MiXCR, one entry per CDR3 protein. The sample holds roughly 130,000 distinct CDR3 sequences, about 17% seen once. There are a few counts of this clonotype. What it binds is not known. The sample was PBMCs or a T cell subset sorted from them (not recorded which). The source is an adult woman who had mild COVID-19 (a few samples of this study predate the infection). Cell type and time point are not known. The gene calls are TRBV4-1 and TRBJ1-5, with TRBD1 as a possible D gene (5 bases). The CDR3 here is CASSQDLSGKSLNQPQHF. Written as DNA, the CDR3 is TGCGCCAGCAGCCAAGACTTGTCAGGGAAGTCATTAAATCAGCCCCAGCATTTT.